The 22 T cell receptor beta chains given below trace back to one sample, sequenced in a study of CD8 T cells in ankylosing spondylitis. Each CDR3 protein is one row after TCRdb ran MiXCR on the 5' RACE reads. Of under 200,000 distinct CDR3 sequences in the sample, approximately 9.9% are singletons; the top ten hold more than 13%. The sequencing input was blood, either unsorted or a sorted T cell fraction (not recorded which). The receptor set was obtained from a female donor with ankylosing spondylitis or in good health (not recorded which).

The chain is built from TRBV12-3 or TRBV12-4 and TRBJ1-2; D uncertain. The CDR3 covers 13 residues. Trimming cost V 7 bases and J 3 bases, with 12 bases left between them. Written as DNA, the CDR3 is TGTGCCAGCACCCTCGCAGTGGACTATGGCTACACCTTC. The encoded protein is CASTLAVDYGYTF.

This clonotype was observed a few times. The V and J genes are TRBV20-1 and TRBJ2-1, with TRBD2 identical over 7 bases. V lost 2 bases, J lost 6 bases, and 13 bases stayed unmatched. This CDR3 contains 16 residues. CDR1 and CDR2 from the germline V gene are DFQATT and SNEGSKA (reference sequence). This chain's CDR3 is CSARIERDKTTNEQFF. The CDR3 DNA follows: TGCAGTGCTAGAATCGAGCGGGATAAAACCACCAATGAGCAGTTCTTC.

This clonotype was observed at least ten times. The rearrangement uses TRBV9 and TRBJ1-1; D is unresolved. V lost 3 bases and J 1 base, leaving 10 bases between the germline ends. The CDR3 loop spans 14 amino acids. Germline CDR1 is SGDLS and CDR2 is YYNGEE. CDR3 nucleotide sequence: TGTGCCAGCAGCGGAAAGACGGGGAACACTGAAGCTTTCTTT. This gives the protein CASSGKTGNTEAFF.

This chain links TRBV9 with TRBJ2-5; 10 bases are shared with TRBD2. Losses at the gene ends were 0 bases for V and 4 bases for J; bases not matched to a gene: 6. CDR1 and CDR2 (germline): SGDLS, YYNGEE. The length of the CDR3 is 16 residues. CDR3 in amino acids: CASSVGLAGEVETQYF. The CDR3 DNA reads TGTGCCAGCAGCGTAGGTCTAGCGGGAGAAGTAGAGACCCAGTACTTC.

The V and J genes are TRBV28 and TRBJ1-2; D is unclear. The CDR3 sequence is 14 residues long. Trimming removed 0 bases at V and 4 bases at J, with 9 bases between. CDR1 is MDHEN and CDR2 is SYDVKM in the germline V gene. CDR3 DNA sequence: TGTGCCAGCAGTTTATGGAAGGGCAGCTATGGCTACACCTTC. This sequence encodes CASSLWKGSYGYTF.

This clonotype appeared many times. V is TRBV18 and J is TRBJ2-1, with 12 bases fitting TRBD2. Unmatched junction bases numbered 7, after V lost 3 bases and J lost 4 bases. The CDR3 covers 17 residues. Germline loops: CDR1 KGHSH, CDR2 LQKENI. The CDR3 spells CASSPRLAGALYNEQFF. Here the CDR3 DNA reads TGTGCCAGCTCACCGCGACTAGCGGGAGCACTATACAATGAGCAGTTCTTC.

DNA for the CDR3: TGTGCCAGCAGCTCAGACACCCGAGGGACTAGCGGGAGGGCCCCAGATACGCAGTATTTT. Translation gives CASSSDTRGTSGRAPDTQYF. V and J are TRBV11-2 and TRBJ2-3; 16 positions match TRBD2. CDR3 length equals 20 residues. The V and J ends lost 4 bases and 4 bases, in that order; junction bases with no gene match: 14. Looked up from germline, CDR1 is SGHAT and CDR2 is FQNNGV.

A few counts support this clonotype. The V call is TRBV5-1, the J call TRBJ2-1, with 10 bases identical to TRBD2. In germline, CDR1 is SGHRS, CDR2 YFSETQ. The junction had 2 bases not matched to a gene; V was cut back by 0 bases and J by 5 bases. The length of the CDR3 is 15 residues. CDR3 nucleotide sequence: TGCGCCAGCAGCTTGGGTCTAGCGGGAGACAATGAGCAGTTCTTC. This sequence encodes CASSLGLAGDNEQFF.

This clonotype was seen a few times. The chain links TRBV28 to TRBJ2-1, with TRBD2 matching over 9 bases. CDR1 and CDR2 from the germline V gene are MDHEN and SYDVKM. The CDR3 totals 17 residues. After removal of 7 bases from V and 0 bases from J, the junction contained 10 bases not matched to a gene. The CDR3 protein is CASTLSGSGSSYNEQFF. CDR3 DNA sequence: TGTGCCAGCACTCTTAGCGGGAGTGGGAGCTCCTACAATGAGCAGTTCTTC.

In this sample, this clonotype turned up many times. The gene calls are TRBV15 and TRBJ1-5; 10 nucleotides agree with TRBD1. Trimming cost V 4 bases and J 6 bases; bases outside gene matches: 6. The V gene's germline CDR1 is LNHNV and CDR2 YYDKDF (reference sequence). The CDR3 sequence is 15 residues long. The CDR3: CATSTGTGVSQPQHF. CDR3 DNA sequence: TGTGCCACCAGCACAGGGACAGGGGTGAGTCAGCCCCAGCATTTT.

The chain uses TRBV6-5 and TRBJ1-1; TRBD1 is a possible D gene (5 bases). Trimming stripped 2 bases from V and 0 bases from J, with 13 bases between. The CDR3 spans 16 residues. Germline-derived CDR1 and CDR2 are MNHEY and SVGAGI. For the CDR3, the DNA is TGTGCCAGCAGTTACGCCGTTGTGGGGGTGAACACTGAAGCTTTCTTT. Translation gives CASSYAVVGVNTEAFF.

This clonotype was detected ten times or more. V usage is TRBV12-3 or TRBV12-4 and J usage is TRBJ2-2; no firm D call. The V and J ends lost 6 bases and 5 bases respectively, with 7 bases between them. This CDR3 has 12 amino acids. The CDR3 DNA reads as TGTGCCAGCAGGTGGCTTACCGGGGAGCTGTTTTTT. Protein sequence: CASRWLTGELFF.

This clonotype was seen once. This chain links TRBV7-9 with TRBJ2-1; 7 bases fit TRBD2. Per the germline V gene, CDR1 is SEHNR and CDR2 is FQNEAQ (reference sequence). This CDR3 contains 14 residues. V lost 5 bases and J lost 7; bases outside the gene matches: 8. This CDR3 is CASSEPGTKNEQFF. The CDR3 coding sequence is TGTGCCAGCAGCGAACCCGGGACTAAGAATGAGCAGTTCTTC.

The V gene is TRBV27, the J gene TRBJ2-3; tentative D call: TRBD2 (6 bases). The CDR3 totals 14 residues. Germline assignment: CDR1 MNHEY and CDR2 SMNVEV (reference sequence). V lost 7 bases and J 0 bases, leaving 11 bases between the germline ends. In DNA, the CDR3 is TGTGCCAGCAAGGGAGGCGTTAGCACAGATACGCAGTATTTT. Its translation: CASKGGVSTDTQYF.

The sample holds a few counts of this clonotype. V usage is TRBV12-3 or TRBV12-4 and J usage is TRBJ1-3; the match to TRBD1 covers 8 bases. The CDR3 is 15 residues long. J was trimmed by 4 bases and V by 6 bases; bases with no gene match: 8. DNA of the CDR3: TGTGCCAGCAGCGGGGGACAGGTCCGGGGAAACACCATATATTTT. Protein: CASSGGQVRGNTIYF.

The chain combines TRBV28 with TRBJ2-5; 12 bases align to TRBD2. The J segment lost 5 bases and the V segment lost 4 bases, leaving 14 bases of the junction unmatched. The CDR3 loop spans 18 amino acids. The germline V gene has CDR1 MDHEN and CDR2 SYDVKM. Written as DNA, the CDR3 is TGTGCCAGCAGTTCCGGGACTAGCGGGTCCCCTTGGACGGAGACCCAGTACTTC. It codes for CASSSGTSGSPWTETQYF.

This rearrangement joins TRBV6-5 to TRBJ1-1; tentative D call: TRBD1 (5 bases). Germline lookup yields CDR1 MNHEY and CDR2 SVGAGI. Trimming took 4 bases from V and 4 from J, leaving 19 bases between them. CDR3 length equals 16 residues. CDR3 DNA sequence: TGTGCCAGCAGTTTTATTGATCAGGGAATCGGCACTGAAGCTTTCTTT. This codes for CASSFIDQGIGTEAFF.

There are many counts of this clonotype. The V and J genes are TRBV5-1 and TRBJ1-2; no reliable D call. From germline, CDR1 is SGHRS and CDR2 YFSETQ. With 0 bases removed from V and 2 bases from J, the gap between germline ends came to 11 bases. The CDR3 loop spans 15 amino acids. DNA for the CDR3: TGCGCCAGCAGCTTGGCCTTTTACAGAAACTATGGCTACACCTTC. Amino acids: CASSLAFYRNYGYTF.

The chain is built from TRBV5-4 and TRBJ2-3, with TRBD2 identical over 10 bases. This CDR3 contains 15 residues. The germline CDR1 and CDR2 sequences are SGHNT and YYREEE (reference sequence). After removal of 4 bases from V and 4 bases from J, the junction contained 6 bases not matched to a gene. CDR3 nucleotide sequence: TGTGCCAGCAGCCTTAGCGGGAGGCTGGCAGATACGCAGTATTTT. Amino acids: CASSLSGRLADTQYF.

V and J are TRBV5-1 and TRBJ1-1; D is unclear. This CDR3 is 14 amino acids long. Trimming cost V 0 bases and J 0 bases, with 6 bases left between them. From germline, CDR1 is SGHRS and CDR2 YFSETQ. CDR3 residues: CASSLEPMNTEAFF. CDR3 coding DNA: TGCGCCAGCAGCTTGGAGCCTATGAACACTGAAGCTTTCTTT. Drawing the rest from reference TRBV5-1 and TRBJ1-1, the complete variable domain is KAGVTQTPRYLIKTRGQQVTLSCSPISGHRSVSWYQQTPGQGLQFLFEYFSETQRNKGNFPGRFSGRQFSNSRSEMNVSTLELGDSALYLCASSLEPMNTEAFFGQGTRLTVV.

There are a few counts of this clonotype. The CDR3 DNA reads TGTGCCAGCAGTTTGTCCTTTACGAGCTCCTACAATGAGCAGTTCTTC. It is translated as CASSLSFTSSYNEQFF. The chain recombines TRBV28 with TRBJ2-1, with unresolved D. CDR1 is MDHEN and CDR2 is SYDVKM in the germline V gene. V was clipped by 3 bases and J by 0 bases, with 12 bases between them. This CDR3 comprises 16 residues.

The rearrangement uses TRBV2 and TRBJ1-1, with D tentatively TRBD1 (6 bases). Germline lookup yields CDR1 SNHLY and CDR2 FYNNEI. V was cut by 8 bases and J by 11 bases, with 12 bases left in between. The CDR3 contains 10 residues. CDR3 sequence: CASQGFVAFF. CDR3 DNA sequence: TGTGCCAGCCAGGGGTTTGTCGCTTTCTTT.